This paragraph covers one T cell receptor beta chain sequence. Its cognate antigen is unknown. The germline V gene has CDR1 MNHNS and CDR2 SASEGT. Trimming pared 8 bases from V and 11 bases from J, leaving 18 bases between. The CDR3 contains 12 residues. The data stem from a study of beta chain features in type 1 diabetes. TCRB transcripts that were expressed got sequenced, as all of the isolated RNA had been reverse transcribed. Clones were read by immunoSEQ multiplex PCR, and TCRdb kept only the in-frame ones, dropping some. This table has some 500,000 clones, around 10% appearing once. Study conclusions and caveats: Sequencing used cDNA, and cells with high TCR expression could therefore be over-represented.

The TCR originated in a woman aged 18-35 years in good health. The V gene is TRBV6-1, the J gene TRBJ1-1; TRBD1 is a possible D gene (5 bases). What was sequenced was naive CD4+ T cells from blood. CDR3 DNA: TGTGCCAGCCGGGGCAGGTTAATTGGGGCTTTCTTT. As protein: CASRGRLIGAFF.